This T cell receptor beta chain was profiled in a study of T-cell memory formation after mild COVID-19. Findings and limits, study-wide: Clonal second-wave expansions that peaked on day 37 had unconfirmed SARS-CoV-2 specificity. The study found contracting CD4+ clones mainly in CM and EM and contracting CD8+ clones in EMRA.

Germline trimming cut 0 bases from V and 4 bases from J; bases unmatched to any gene: 2. The CDR3 sequence is 14 residues long. Germline V gives CDR1 SGHRS, CDR2 YFSETQ. TCRdb re-called the 5' RACE reads with MiXCR, one entry per CDR3 protein. The sample lists some 210,000 distinct CDR3 sequences, approximately 20% occurring once. This clonotype showed up just a few times. Antigen unknown. The sequence was obtained from an adult woman who had mild COVID-19 (a few samples of this study predate the infection). Cell type and time point are not known. The rearrangement joins TRBV5-1 to TRBJ2-7, with 9 nucleotides matching TRBD1. Specimen: PBMCs or a T cell subset sorted from them (not recorded which). CDR3 amino acids: CASSLEDRGYEQYF. The CDR3 DNA reads TGCGCCAGCAGCTTGGAGGACAGGGGATACGAGCAGTACTTC.